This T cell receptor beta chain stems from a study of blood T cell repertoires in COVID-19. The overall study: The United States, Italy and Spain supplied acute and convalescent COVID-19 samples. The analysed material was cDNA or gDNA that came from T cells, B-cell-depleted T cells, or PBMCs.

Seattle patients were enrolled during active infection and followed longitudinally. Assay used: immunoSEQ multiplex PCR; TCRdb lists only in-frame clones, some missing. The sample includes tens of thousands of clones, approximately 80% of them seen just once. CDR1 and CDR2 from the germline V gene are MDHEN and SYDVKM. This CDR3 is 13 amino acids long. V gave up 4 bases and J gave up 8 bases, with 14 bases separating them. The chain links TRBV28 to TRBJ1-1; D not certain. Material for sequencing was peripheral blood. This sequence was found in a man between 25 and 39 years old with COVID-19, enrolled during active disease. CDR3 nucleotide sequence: TGTGCCAGCAGTTCATCCCTGGTGGAGGAAGCTTTCTTT. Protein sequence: CASSSSLVEEAFF.